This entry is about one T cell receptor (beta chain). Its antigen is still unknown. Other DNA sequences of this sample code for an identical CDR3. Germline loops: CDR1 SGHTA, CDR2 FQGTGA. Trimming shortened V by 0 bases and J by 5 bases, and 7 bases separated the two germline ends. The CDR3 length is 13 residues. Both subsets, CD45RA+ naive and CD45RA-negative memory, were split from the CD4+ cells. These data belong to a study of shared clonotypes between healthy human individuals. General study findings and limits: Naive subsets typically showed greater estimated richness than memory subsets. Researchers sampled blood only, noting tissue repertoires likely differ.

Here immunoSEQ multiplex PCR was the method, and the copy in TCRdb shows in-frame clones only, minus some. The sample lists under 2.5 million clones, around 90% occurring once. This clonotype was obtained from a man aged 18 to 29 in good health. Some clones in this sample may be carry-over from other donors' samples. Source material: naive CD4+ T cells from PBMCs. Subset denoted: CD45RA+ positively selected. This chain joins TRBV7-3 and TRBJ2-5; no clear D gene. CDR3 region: CASSLTPGETQYF. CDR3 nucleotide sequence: TGTGCCAGCAGCTTAACCCCCGGGGAGACCCAGTACTTC.